The 15 T cell receptor beta chains in this list originate from one sample, sequenced in a study of blood T cell repertoires in COVID-19. Sequencing was performed with immunoSEQ multiplex PCR; in TCRdb, only in-frame clones are kept and a portion is missing. This repertoire shows about 300,000 clones, roughly 90% found once; its top ten account for less than 3%. Specimen: PBMCs or T cells enriched from blood (not recorded which). The origin of the receptors is a woman aged 45-60 years who had been exposed to COVID-19.

The chain uses TRBV3-1 (or the pseudogene TRBV3-2) and TRBJ2-7; D may be TRBD1 (5 bases). The CDR3 totals 13 residues. Germline CDR1 and CDR2: LGHDT and YNNKEL (reference sequence). The V end lost 3 bases, the J end lost 5 bases, and 11 bases lay between the germline ends. The CDR3 region has the DNA TGTGCCAGCAGCCATCAGGGTCGAAACGAGCAGTACTTC. Amino acid sequence: CASSHQGRNEQYF.

This sequence joins TRBV2 and TRBJ2-1, with TRBD2 matching over 11 bases. Germline V lookup: CDR1 SNHLY, CDR2 FYNNEI. Trimming took 6 bases from V and 5 from J; bases not matched to a gene: 6. The CDR3 contains 15 residues. The CDR3 spells CASRRLAGTNNEQFF. The CDR3 coding sequence is TGTGCCAGCAGGCGACTAGCGGGGACAAACAATGAGCAGTTCTTC.

The rearrangement uses TRBV7-2 and TRBJ2-1; 7 nucleotides match TRBD2. This CDR3 comprises 15 residues. After removal of 5 bases from V and 4 bases from J, the junction contained 8 bases not matched to a gene. Germline values: CDR1 SGHTA, CDR2 FQGNSA. CDR3 loop: CASSPESGGYNEQFF. Written as DNA, the CDR3 is TGTGCCAGCAGCCCAGAATCGGGGGGTTACAATGAGCAGTTCTTC. The full variable domain, completed using reference TRBV7-2 and TRBJ2-1, is GAGVSQSPSNKVTEKGKDVELRCDPISGHTALYWYRQSLGQGLEFLIYFQGNSAPDKSGLPSDRFSAERTGGSVSTLTIQRTQQEDSAVYLCASSPESGGYNEQFFGPGTRLTVL.

The chain is built from TRBV2 and TRBJ2-7; 7 positions agree with TRBD1. CDR1 and CDR2 (germline): SNHLY, FYNNEI. V was clipped by 7 bases and J by 6 bases; unmatched bases: 12. The CDR3 runs to 14 residues. The CDR3 loop reads CASKTTGMDPEQYF. The CDR3, as DNA: TGTGCCAGCAAAACGACAGGGATGGACCCCGAGCAGTACTTC.

The chain combines TRBV19 with TRBJ2-2, with 9 bases lining up with TRBD1. The ends lost 6 bases at V and 6 bases at J; junction bases unmatched: 11. CDR1 and CDR2 (germline): LNHDA, SQIVND (reference sequence). This CDR3 region has 16 residues. CDR3 residues: CASRPTGGALSGELFF. DNA of the CDR3: TGTGCCAGTAGACCTACAGGGGGCGCATTATCCGGGGAGCTGTTTTTT. Combining the CDR3 with reference TRBV19 and TRBJ2-2 gives the whole variable domain DGGITQSPKYLFRKEGQNVTLSCEQNLNHDAMYWYRQDPGQGLRLIYYSQIVNDFQKGDIAEGYSVSREKKESFPLTVTSAQKNPTAFYLCASRPTGGALSGELFFGEGSRLTVL.

The rearrangement joins TRBV19 to TRBJ2-2; TRBD1 might be the D (6 bases). V dropped 0 bases and J dropped 5 bases, with 13 bases sitting between them. Germline-derived CDR1 and CDR2 are LNHDA and SQIVND (reference sequence). CDR3 length: 16 amino acids. CDR3 loop: CASSIDPGVITGELFF. CDR3 bases: TGTGCCAGTAGTATAGATCCAGGGGTTATAACCGGGGAGCTGTTTTTT.

The CDR3: CAWSPVTYEQYF. DNA of the CDR3: TGTGCCTGGAGTCCCGTTACCTACGAGCAGTACTTC. The chain recombines TRBV30 with TRBJ2-7; D is ambiguous. Germline CDR1 and CDR2: GTSNPN and SVGIG (reference sequence). This CDR3 is 12 amino acids long. V lost 2 bases and J 2 bases, leaving 7 bases between the germline ends.

The chain employs TRBV24-1 and TRBJ2-1; 7 bases line up with TRBD1. J gave up 6 bases and V 0 bases, and 1 base lay outside the gene matches. CDR3 size: 14 residues. In germline, CDR1 is KGHDR, CDR2 SFDVKD. The CDR3 DNA sequence: TGTGCCACCAGTGATTTGTCAGGGGGCAATGAGCAGTTCTTC. Protein product: CATSDLSGGNEQFF.

The CDR3 DNA reads as TGTGCCAGCAGCCGCCGGGACAGGGGCTACGAGCAGTACTTC. Translation gives CASSRRDRGYEQYF. The rearrangement uses TRBV3-1 (or the pseudogene TRBV3-2) and TRBJ2-7; TRBD1 agrees at 10 bases. The V segment lost 4 bases and the J segment 3 bases; nucleotides outside the gene matches: 3. This CDR3 comprises 14 residues. Germline lookup yields CDR1 LGHDT and CDR2 YNNKEL (reference sequence).

On this clone itself: It is likely a read error, because the conserved phenylalanine at the end of the CDR3 is missing. The DNA is omitted, as the CDR3 cannot be located on it reliably, and the CDR3 follows TCRdb's listing. The chain recombines TRBV6-5 with TRBJ2-7; the table's D gene call, TRBD1, was not cross checked with the DNA. The germline CDR1 and CDR2 sequences are MNHEY and SVGAGI. The CDR3 is 10 residues long, counting both termini. The CDR3 here is CASGSGQGSL.

The rearrangement uses TRBV2 and TRBJ1-2, with 9 bases that match TRBD1. The CDR3 runs 15 residues. Germline CDR1 is SNHLY and CDR2 is FYNNEI. V lost 6 bases, J lost 8 bases, and 13 bases stayed unmatched. DNA of the CDR3: TGTGCCAGCAGGCGGACAGGGGCGGGTGGCGGAGGCTACACCTTC. It translates to CASRRTGAGGGGYTF.

The V call is TRBV6-5, the J call TRBJ1-4; D is undetermined. Germline V lookup: CDR1 MNHEY, CDR2 SVGAGI. This CDR3 contains 13 residues. Trimming shortened V by 8 bases and J by 0 bases, and 7 bases separated the two germline ends. CDR3 DNA sequence: TGTGCCAGCCGAACATCAACTAATGAAAAACTGTTTTTT. As protein: CASRTSTNEKLFF.

The V gene is TRBV6-1, the J gene TRBJ2-7, with 10 positions matching TRBD2. Germline V gene data show CDR1 as MNHNS and CDR2 as SASEGT. The CDR3 spans 16 residues. J lost 2 bases, V lost 4 bases, and 8 bases had no gene match. CDR3 sequence: CASSARAGGPTYEQYF. DNA of the CDR3: TGTGCCAGCAGTGCTCGAGCGGGGGGGCCCACCTACGAGCAGTACTTC.

The chain uses TRBV28 and TRBJ2-2; no definite D call. Trimming took 3 bases from V and 2 from J, leaving 13 bases between them. The CDR3 sequence is 16 residues long. CDR1 MDHEN and CDR2 SYDVKM come from the germline V gene. CDR3 loop: CASSLTRQLNTGELFF. In DNA form, the CDR3 reads TGTGCCAGCAGTTTGACTCGGCAGCTTAACACCGGGGAGCTGTTTTTT.

This clone was recorded once. This chain links TRBV7-6 with TRBJ2-1, with TRBD2 as a possible D gene (6 bases). V gave up 1 base and J gave up 6 bases, with 13 bases separating them. Germline V CDR1 and CDR2: SGHVS, FNYEAQ. The CDR3 is made up of 15 amino acids. This chain's CDR3 is CASSLGQGGANEQFF. DNA of the CDR3: TGTGCCAGCAGCTTAGGGCAGGGCGGGGCCAATGAGCAGTTCTTC.